The sequence of this TCR beta chain was determined in a study of multiple sclerosis patients with progressive multifocal leukoencephalopathy. This CDR3 contains 13 residues. With 5 bases removed from V and 2 bases from J, the gap between germline ends came to 7 bases. The germline gives CDR1 SGHAT, CDR2 FQNNGV. Indicated time point: 12 to 13 months of natalizumab therapy. Libraries were prepared by immunoSEQ multiplex PCR; TCRdb keeps only in-frame clonotypes and omits some of them. The data contain about 30,000 clones, roughly 90% of them seen just once; the ten biggest clones take up approximately 1.3%.

The clonotype originates from a human donor with multiple sclerosis. The rearrangement joins TRBV11-2 to TRBJ2-1, with D unresolved. The sequencing here drew on PBMCs, taken from a patient treated with natalizumab. Here the CDR3 DNA reads TGTGCCAGCAGCCCCTCCACCTACAATGAGCAGTTCTTC. It codes for CASSPSTYNEQFF.